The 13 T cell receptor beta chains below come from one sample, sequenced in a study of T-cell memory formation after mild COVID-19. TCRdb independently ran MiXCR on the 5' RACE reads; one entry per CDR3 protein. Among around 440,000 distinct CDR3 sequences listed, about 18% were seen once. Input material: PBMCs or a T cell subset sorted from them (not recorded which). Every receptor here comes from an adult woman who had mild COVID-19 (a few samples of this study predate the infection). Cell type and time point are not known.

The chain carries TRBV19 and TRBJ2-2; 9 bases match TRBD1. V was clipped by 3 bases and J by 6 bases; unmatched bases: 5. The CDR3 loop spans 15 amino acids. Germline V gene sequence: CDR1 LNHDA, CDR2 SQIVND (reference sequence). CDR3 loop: CASSIGDRVAGELFF. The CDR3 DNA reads TGTGCCAGTAGTATTGGGGACAGGGTGGCCGGGGAGCTGTTTTTT.

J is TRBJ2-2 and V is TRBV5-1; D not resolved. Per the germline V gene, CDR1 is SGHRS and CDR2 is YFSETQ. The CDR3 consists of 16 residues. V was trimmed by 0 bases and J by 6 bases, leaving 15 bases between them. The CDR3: CASSLGATDGSGELFF. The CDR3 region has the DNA TGCGCCAGCAGCTTGGGGGCAACCGACGGGTCCGGGGAGCTGTTTTTT.

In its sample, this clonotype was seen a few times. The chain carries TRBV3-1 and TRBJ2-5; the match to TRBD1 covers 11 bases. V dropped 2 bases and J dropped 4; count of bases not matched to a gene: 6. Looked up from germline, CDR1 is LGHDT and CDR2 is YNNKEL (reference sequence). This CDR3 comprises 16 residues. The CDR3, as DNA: TGTGCCAGCAGCCAACAGGACAGGGGGCTTGGAGAGACCCAGTACTTC. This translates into CASSQQDRGLGETQYF.

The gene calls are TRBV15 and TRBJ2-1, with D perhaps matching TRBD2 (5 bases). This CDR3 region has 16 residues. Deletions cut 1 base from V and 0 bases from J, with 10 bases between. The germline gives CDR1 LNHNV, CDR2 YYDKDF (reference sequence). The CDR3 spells CATSRVRGSSYNEQFF. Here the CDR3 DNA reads TGTGCCACCAGCAGAGTTCGGGGTAGCTCCTACAATGAGCAGTTCTTC.

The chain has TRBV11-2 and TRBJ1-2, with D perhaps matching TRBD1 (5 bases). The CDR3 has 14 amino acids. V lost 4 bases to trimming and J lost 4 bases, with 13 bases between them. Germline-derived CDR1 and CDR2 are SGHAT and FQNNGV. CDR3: CASSYLGGIYGYTF. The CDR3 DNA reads TGTGCCAGCAGCTACCTGGGGGGAATCTATGGCTACACCTTC.

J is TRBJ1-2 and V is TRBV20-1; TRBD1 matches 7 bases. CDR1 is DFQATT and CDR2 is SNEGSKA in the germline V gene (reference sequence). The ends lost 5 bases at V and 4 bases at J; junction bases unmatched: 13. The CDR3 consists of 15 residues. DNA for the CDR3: TGCAGTGCTTCCTCTCAGACAGGGCTGGGCTATGGCTACACCTTC. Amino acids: CSASSQTGLGYGYTF.

The CDR3 is CSVKGNTEAFF. The DNA of the CDR3 is TGCAGCGTTAAGGGGAACACTGAAGCTTTCTTT. The chain has TRBV29-1 and TRBJ1-1; the D is unclear. Germline V gene lookup returns CDR1 SQVTM and CDR2 ANQGSEA. V lost 5 bases to trimming and J lost 1 base, with 5 bases between them. The CDR3 is made up of 11 amino acids.

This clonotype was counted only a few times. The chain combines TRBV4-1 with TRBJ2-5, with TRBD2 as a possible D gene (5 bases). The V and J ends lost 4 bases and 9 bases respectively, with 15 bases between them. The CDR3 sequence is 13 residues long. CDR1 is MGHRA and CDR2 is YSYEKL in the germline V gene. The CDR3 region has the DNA TGCGCCAGCAGCCCCATTATGGAGGTGGCCCAGTACTTC. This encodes CASSPIMEVAQYF.

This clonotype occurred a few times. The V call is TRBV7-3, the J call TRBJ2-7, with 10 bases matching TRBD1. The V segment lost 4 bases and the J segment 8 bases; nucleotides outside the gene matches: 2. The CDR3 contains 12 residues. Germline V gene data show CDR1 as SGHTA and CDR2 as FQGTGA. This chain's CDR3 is CASSSDRGKQYF. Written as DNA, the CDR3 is TGTGCCAGCAGCTCGGACAGGGGGAAGCAGTACTTC. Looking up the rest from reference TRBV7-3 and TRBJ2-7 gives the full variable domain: GAGVSQTPSNKVTEKGKYVELRCDPISGHTALYWYRQSLGQGPEFLIYFQGTGAADDSGLPNDRFFAVRPEGSVSTLKIQRTERGDSAVYLCASSSDRGKQYFGPGTRLTVT.

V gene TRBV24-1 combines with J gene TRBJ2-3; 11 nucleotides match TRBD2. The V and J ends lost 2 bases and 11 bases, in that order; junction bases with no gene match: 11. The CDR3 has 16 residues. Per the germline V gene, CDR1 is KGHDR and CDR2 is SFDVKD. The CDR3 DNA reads TGTGCCACCAGTGATTCGAGGGGACTAGCGGAGCCGGGGCAGTATTTT. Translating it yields CATSDSRGLAEPGQYF.

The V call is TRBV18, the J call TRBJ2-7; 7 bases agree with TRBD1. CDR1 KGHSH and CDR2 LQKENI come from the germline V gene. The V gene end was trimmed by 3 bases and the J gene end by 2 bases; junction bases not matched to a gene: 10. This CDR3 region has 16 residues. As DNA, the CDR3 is TGTGCCAGCTCACCTGCCACAGGGGCTGGGGCCTACGAGCAGTACTTC. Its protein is CASSPATGAGAYEQYF.

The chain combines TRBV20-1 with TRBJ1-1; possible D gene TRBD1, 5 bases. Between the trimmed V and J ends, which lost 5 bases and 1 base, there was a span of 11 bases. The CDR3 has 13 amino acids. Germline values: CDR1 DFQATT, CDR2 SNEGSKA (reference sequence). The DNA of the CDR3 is TGCAGTGCTGGAGGGGCGTCGAACACTGAAGCTTTCTTT. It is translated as CSAGGASNTEAFF.

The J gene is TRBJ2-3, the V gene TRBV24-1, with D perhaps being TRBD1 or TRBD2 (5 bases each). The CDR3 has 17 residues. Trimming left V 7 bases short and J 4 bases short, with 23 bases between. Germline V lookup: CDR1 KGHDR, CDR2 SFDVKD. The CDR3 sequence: CATRDRDARLGPDTQYF. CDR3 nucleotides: TGTGCCACCAGGGACCGGGACGCCCGCTTGGGCCCAGATACGCAGTATTTT.